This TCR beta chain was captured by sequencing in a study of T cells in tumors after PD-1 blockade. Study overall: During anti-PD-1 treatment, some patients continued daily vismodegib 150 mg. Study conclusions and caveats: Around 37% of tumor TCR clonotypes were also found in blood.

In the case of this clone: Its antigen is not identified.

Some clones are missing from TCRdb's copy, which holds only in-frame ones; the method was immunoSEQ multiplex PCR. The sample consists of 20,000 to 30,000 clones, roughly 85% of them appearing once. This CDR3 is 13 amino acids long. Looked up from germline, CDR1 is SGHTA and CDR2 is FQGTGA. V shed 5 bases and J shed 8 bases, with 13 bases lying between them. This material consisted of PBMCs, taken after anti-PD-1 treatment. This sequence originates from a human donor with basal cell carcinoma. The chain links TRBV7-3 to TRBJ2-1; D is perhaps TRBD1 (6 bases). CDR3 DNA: TGTGCCAGCAGCACGGAACAGGGCTATGAGCAGTTCTTC. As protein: CASSTEQGYEQFF.